This T cell receptor (beta chain) was identified in a study of technical replicates of blood from several donors. Generated by immunoSEQ multiplex PCR, the TCRdb table keeps only in-frame clones and is missing some. The sample gives approximately 59,000 clones, around 85% of which show up once; approximately 4.8% is in the top ten. Germline V lookup: CDR1 SGHVS, CDR2 FNYEAQ. Between the trimmed V and J ends, which lost 5 bases and 5 bases, there was a span of 12 bases. CDR3 length equals 13 residues. V gene TRBV7-6 combines with J gene TRBJ1-1, with a tentative D call TRBD1 (6 bases). Sequenced: PBMCs. The sequence came from a human donor in good health. Some clones in this sample may be carry-over from other donors' samples. CDR3 nucleotide sequence: TGTGCCAGCAGCCTCGAGGGGGGGACTGAAGCTTTCTTT. This gives the protein CASSLEGGTEAFF.